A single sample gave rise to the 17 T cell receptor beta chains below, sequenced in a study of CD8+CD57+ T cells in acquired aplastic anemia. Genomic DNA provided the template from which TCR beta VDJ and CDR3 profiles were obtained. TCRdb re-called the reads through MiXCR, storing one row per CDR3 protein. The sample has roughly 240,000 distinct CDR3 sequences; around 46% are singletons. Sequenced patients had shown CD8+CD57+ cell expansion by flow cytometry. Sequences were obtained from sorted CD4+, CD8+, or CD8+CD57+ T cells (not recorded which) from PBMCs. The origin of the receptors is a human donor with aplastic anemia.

CDR3 DNA: TGTGCCAGCAGCTTGGGGGAGACCTACGAGCAGTACTTC. This translates into CASSLGETYEQYF. The V and J genes are TRBV7-2 and TRBJ2-7; D is possibly TRBD1 or TRBD2 (5 bases each). V shed 3 bases and J shed 2 bases, with 8 bases lying between them. Germline lookup yields CDR1 SGHTA and CDR2 FQGNSA. The CDR3 covers 13 residues.

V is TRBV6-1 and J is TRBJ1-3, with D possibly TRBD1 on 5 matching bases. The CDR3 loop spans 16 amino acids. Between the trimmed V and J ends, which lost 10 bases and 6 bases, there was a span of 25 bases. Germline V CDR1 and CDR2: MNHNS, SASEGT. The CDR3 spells CATTRAQGETANTIYF. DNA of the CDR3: TGTGCCACCACCCGGGCGCAGGGAGAAACTGCAAACACCATATATTTT.

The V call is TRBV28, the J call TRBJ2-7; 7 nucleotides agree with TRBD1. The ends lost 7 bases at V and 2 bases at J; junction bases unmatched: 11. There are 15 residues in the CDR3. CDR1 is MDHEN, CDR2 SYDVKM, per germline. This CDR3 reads CASKAPTGQAYEQYF. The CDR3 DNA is TGTGCCAGCAAAGCACCCACAGGACAGGCCTACGAGCAGTACTTC.

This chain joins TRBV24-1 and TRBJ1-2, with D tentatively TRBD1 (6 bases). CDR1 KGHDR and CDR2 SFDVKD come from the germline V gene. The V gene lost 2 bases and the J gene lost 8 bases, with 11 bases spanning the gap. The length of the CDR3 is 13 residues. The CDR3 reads CATSDSRGWGYTF. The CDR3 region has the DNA TGTGCCACCAGTGATTCCAGGGGCTGGGGCTACACCTTC.

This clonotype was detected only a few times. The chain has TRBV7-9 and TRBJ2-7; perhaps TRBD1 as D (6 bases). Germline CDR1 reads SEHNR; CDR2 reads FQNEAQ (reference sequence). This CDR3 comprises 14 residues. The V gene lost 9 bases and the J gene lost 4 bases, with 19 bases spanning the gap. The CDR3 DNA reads TGTGCCAGTAGCCCGACAGGTGGGGGATACGAGCAGTACTTC. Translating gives CASSPTGGGYEQYF.

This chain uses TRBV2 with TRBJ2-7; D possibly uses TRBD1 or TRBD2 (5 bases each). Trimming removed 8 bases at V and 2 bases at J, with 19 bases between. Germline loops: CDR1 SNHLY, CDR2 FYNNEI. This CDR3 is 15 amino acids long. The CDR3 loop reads CASGTGQQITYEQYV. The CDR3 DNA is TGTGCCAGCGGAACGGGGCAGCAAATAACCTACGAGCAGTACGTC.

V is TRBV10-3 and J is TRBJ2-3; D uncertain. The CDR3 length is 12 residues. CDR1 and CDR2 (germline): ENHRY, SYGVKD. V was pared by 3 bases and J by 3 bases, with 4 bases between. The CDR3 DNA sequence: TGTGCCATCAGTGAAGTTACAGATACGCAGTATTTT. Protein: CAISEVTDTQYF.

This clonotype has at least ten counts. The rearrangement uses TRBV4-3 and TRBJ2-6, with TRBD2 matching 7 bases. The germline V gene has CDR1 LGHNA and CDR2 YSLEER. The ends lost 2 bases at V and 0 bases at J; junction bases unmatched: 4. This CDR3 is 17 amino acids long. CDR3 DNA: TGCGCCAGCAGCCAACAGGGAGGGAGCTCTGGGGCCAACGTCCTGACTTTC. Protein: CASSQQGGSSGANVLTF.

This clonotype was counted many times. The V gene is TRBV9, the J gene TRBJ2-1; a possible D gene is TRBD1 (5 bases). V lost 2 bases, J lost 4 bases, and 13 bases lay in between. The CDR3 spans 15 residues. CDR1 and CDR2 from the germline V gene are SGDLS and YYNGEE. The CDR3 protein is CASSVADDRYNEQFF. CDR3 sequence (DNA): TGTGCCAGCAGCGTGGCTGACGACAGATACAATGAGCAGTTCTTC. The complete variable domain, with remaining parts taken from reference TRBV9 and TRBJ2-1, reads DSGVTQTPKHLITATGQRVTLRCSPRSGDLSVYWYQQSLDQGLQFLIQYYNGEERAKGNILERFSAQQFPDLHSELNLSSLELGDSALYFCASSVADDRYNEQFFGPGTRLTVL.

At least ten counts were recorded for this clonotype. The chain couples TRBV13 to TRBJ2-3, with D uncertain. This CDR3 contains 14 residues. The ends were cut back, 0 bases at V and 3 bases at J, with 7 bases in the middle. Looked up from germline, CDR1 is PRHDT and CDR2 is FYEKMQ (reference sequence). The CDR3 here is CASSLGLGTDTQYF. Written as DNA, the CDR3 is TGTGCCAGCAGCTTAGGGTTGGGTACAGATACGCAGTATTTT.

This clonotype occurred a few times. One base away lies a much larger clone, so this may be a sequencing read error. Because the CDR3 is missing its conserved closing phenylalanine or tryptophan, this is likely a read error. CDR3 residues: CATGTSGYNEQFL. For the CDR3, the DNA is TGTGCCACCGGGACTAGCGGGTACAATGAGCAGTTCCTC. The chain links TRBV24-1 to TRBJ2-1; 12 bases map to TRBD2. The CDR3 runs to 13 residues. In germline, CDR1 is KGHDR, CDR2 SFDVKD. V dropped 9 bases and J dropped 4; count of bases not matched to a gene: 0.

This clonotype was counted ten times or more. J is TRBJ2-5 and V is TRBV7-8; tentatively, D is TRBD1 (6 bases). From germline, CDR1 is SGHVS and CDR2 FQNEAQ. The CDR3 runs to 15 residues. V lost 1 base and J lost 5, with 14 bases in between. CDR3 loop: CASSLGPGAGETQYF. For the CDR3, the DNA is TGTGCCAGCAGCTTAGGCCCAGGGGCTGGCGAGACCCAGTACTTC.

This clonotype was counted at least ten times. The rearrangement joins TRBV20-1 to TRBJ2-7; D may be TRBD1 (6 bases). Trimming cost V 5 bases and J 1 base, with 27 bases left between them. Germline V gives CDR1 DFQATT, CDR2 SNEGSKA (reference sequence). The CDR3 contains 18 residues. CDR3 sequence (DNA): TGCAGTGCTCGACATCTACAGGGCGCCGGGCCTCATTCCTACGAGCAGTACTTC. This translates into CSARHLQGAGPHSYEQYF.

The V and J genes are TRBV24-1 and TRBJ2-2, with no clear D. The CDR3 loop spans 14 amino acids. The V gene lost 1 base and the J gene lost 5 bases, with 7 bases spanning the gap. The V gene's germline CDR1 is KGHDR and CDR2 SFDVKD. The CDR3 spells CATSDLSATGELFF. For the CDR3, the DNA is TGTGCCACCAGTGATTTATCAGCGACCGGGGAGCTGTTTTTT.

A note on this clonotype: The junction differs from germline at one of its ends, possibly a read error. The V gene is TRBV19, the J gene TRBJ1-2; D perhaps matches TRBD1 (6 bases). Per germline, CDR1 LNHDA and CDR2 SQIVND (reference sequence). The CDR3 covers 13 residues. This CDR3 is CASSLRQAYGCTF. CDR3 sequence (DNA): TGTGCCAGTAGTCTTAGACAGGCCTATGGCTGCACCTTC.

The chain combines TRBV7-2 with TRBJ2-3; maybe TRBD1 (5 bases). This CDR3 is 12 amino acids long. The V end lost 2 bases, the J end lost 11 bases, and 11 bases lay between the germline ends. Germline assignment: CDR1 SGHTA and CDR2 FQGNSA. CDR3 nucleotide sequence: TGTGCCAGCAGCTTACGGCAGGGTAAGCAGTATTTT. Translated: CASSLRQGKQYF. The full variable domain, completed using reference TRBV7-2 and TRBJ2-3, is GAGVSQSPSNKVTEKGKDVELRCDPISGHTALYWYRQSLGQGLEFLIYFQGNSAPDKSGLPSDRFSAERTGGSVSTLTIQRTQQEDSAVYLCASSLRQGKQYFGPGTRLTVL.

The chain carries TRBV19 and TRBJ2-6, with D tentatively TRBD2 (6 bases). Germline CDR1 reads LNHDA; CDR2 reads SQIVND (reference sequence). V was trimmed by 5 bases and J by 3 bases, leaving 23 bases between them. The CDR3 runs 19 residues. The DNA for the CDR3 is TGTGCCAGTAGTCCCCGGGACTCGGGGAAAAGGCTTGGGGCCAACGTCCTGACTTTC. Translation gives CASSPRDSGKRLGANVLTF. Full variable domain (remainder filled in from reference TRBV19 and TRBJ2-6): DGGITQSPKYLFRKEGQNVTLSCEQNLNHDAMYWYRQDPGQGLRLIYYSQIVNDFQKGDIAEGYSVSREKKESFPLTVTSAQKNPTAFYLCASSPRDSGKRLGANVLTFGAGSRLTVL.